This TCR beta chain came from a study of T cell responses to AZD1222 COVID-19 vaccine. Study-level findings and limits: Repertoires were obtained solely post-peak T cell response. Spike-spanning, vaccine-associated CD4 TCRs were dominant at 160-218 and 743-854. Breadth and depth of Spike-specific TCRs rose after two AZD1222 doses. White British people made up most donors, females outnumbered males, and clonal diversity was possibly underestimated.

Remarks on this clone: Its antigen is unidentified.

Germline-derived CDR1 and CDR2 are SEHNR and FQNEAQ (reference sequence). The CDR3 runs to 16 residues. Trimming took 2 bases from V and 6 from J, leaving 20 bases between them. Using immunoSEQ multiplex PCR, the repertoire was profiled, and TCRdb retains in-frame clones only, with some absent. The table records 70,000 to 90,000 clones, around 86% of them present only once. V usage is TRBV7-9 and J usage is TRBJ2-7; TRBD2 is a possible D gene (5 bases). The TCR was taken from an adult in good health. Sequencing used peripheral blood, obtained on day 0 of AZD1222 vaccination. The CDR3 spells CASSLQGLRVTGEQYF. In DNA, the CDR3 is TGTGCCAGCAGCTTACAAGGACTTAGGGTAACTGGCGAGCAGTACTTC. Combining the CDR3 with reference TRBV7-9 and TRBJ2-7 gives the whole variable domain DTGVSQNPRHKITKRGQNVTFRCDPISEHNRLYWYRQTLGQGPEFLTYFQNEAQLEKSRLLSDRFSAERPKGSFSTLEIQRTEQGDSAMYLCASSLQGLRVTGEQYFGPGTRLTVT.